Here is one TCR beta chain with its context. Its antigen is unidentified. The data originate from a study of cytomegalovirus exposure and HLA in healthy donors. Study findings and constraints: TCR beta V- and J-gene trimming was later associated with a missense DCLRE1C variant.

This CDR3 comprises 17 residues. After removal of 0 bases from V and 2 bases from J, the junction contained 8 bases not matched to a gene. CDR1 is MGHRA, CDR2 YSYEKL, per germline. 13 Jbeta primers and 60 Vbeta primers were used for the PCR. Method: immunoSEQ multiplex PCR; TCRdb's copy keeps in-frame clones and lacks some. The repertoire holds some 190,000 clones, with approximately 80% as singletons. The chain employs TRBV4-1 and TRBJ2-7; 9 bases line up with TRBD1. The specimen was PBMCs. The TCR originated in a man younger than 30 in good health and CMV-seronegative. CDR3 sequence reads: CASSQEGGTGTAYEQYF. The CDR3 coding sequence is TGCGCCAGCAGCCAAGAGGGCGGGACAGGGACCGCCTACGAGCAGTACTTC.